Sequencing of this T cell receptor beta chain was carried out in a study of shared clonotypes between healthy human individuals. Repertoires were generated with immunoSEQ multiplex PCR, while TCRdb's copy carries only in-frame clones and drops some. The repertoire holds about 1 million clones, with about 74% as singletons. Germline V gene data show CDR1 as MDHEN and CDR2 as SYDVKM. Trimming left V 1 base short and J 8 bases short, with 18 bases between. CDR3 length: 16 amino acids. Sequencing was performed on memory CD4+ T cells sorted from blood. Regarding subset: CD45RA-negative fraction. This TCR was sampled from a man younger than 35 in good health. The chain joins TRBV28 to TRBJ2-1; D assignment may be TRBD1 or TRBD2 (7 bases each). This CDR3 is CASSLSSGLGGDEQFF. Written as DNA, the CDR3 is TGTGCCAGCAGTTTATCGTCCGGACTAGGGGGCGATGAGCAGTTCTTC. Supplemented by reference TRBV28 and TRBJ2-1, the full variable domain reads DVKVTQSSRYLVKRTGEKVFLECVQDMDHENMFWYRQDPGLGLRLIYFSYDVKMKEKGDIPEGYSVSREKKERFSLILESASTNQTSMYLCASSLSSGLGGDEQFFGPGTRLTVL.